Listed below are T cell receptor beta chains from one sample, sequenced in a study of blood T cell repertoires in COVID-19. This table comes from immunoSEQ multiplex PCR, and its TCRdb copy is limited to in-frame clones, with some not included. The data contain 95,000 to 120,000 clones, 88% of them seen just once; the ten biggest clones take up less than 2.5%. The sample consisted of peripheral blood. These receptors all stem from a human donor in a cohort sampled during active COVID-19. Each CDR3 is given with its conserved first and last residue. Fields, in order: J gene, D gene, V gene, clone size, CDR3 protein, CDR3 DNA. The D gene is left open where the match is weak. Some rows have no size entry. The others give once, few or many, or a class for an expanded clone.

J gene: TRBJ2-7; D gene: TRBD1; V gene: TRBV27; clone size: NA; CDR3 protein: CASSRTGSYEQYF; CDR3 DNA: TGTGCCAGCAGTCGGACAGGTTCCTACGAGCAGTACTTC
J gene: TRBJ2-1; D gene: NA; V gene: TRBV11-2; clone size: NA; CDR3 protein: CASSARTDNEQFF; CDR3 DNA: TGTGCCAGCAGCGCCCGGACAGACAATGAGCAGTTCTTC
J gene: TRBJ2-5; D gene: NA; V gene: TRBV18; clone size: NA; CDR3 protein: CASSPTVQETQYF; CDR3 DNA: TGTGCCAGCTCACCGACAGTGCAAGAGACCCAGTACTTC
J gene: TRBJ2-7; D gene: TRBD1; V gene: TRBV3-1/TRBV3-2; clone size: NA; CDR3 protein: CASSLLTGRWYEQYF; CDR3 DNA: TGTGCCAGCAGCCTCTTGACAGGGAGATGGTACGAGCAGTACTTC
J gene: TRBJ1-6; D gene: NA; V gene: TRBV18; clone size: NA; CDR3 protein: CASSLDGGRSPLHF; CDR3 DNA: TGTGCCAGCTCCCTCGACGGGGGGCGATCACCCCTCCACTTT
J gene: TRBJ1-5; D gene: TRBD1; V gene: TRBV19; clone size: NA; CDR3 protein: CASSIWGQGGQPQHF; CDR3 DNA: TGTGCCAGTAGTATCTGGGGACAGGGAGGACAGCCCCAGCATTTT
J gene: TRBJ2-3; D gene: TRBD2; V gene: TRBV7-9; clone size: NA; CDR3 protein: CASSPGLAGEDTQYF; CDR3 DNA: TGTGCCAGCAGCCCGGGACTAGCGGGAGAGGATACGCAGTATTTT
J gene: TRBJ2-1; D gene: TRBD2; V gene: TRBV19; clone size: NA; CDR3 protein: CASSTRTSVLSYNEQFF; CDR3 DNA: TGTGCCAGTAGTACCAGGACTAGCGTCCTCTCCTACAATGAGCAGTTCTTC
J gene: TRBJ1-1; D gene: NA; V gene: TRBV4-1; clone size: NA; CDR3 protein: CASSQGWTENTEAFF; CDR3 DNA: TGCGCCAGCAGCCAGGGATGGACAGAGAACACTGAAGCTTTCTTT
J gene: TRBJ1-4; D gene: TRBD1; V gene: TRBV28; clone size: NA; CDR3 protein: CASRRDRATNEKLFF; CDR3 DNA: TGTGCCAGCAGAAGAGACAGGGCAACTAATGAAAAACTGTTTTTT
J gene: TRBJ2-1; D gene: NA; V gene: TRBV5-6; clone size: NA; CDR3 protein: CASSLGGRYNEQFF; CDR3 DNA: TGTGCCAGCAGCTTGGGCGGTAGGTACAATGAGCAGTTCTTC
J gene: TRBJ2-7; D gene: NA; V gene: TRBV9; clone size: NA; CDR3 protein: CASSASGTPTYEQYF; CDR3 DNA: TGTGCCAGCAGCGCATCCGGGACACCAACCTACGAGCAGTACTTC
J gene: TRBJ2-3; D gene: TRBD1; V gene: TRBV29-1; clone size: NA; CDR3 protein: CSVEGDRAFTQYF; CDR3 DNA: TGCAGCGTTGAGGGGGACAGGGCCTTTACGCAGTATTTT
J gene: TRBJ2-5; D gene: TRBD1; V gene: TRBV11-2; clone size: NA; CDR3 protein: CASTTDRAQETQYF; CDR3 DNA: TGTGCCAGCACCACCGACAGGGCCCAAGAGACCCAGTACTTC
J gene: TRBJ2-3; D gene: TRBD2; V gene: TRBV10-2; clone size: NA; CDR3 protein: CASSEVEAGGTQYF; CDR3 DNA: TGCGCCAGCAGTGAGGTTGAAGCGGGAGGAACGCAGTATTTT
J gene: TRBJ2-3; D gene: NA; V gene: TRBV27; clone size: NA; CDR3 protein: CASSMTRPDTDTQYF; CDR3 DNA: TGTGCCAGCAGTATGACTCGCCCTGACACAGATACGCAGTATTTT
J gene: TRBJ2-5; D gene: TRBD2; V gene: TRBV5-6; clone size: NA; CDR3 protein: CASSGAGAQETQYF; CDR3 DNA: TGTGCCAGCAGCGGAGCGGGGGCCCAAGAGACCCAGTACTTC
J gene: TRBJ2-5; D gene: NA; V gene: TRBV4-2; clone size: NA; CDR3 protein: CASSQPEGGETQYF; CDR3 DNA: TGTGCCAGCAGCCAACCGGAGGGAGGAGAGACCCAGTACTTC
J gene: TRBJ1-1; D gene: TRBD1; V gene: TRBV5-1; clone size: NA; CDR3 protein: CASSIRTGGTEAFF; CDR3 DNA: TGCGCCAGCAGCATAAGGACAGGGGGCACTGAAGCTTTCTTT
J gene: TRBJ2-7; D gene: NA; V gene: TRBV6-5; clone size: NA; CDR3 protein: CASRQDSREQYF; CDR3 DNA: TGTGCCAGCAGACAAGACTCCAGAGAGCAGTACTTC
J gene: TRBJ1-1; D gene: NA; V gene: TRBV7-6; clone size: NA; CDR3 protein: CASSLSASTEAFF; CDR3 DNA: TGTGCCAGCAGCTTATCGGCTAGCACTGAAGCTTTCTTT
J gene: TRBJ1-2; D gene: NA; V gene: TRBV5-1; clone size: NA; CDR3 protein: CASSLARDYGYTF; CDR3 DNA: TGCGCCAGCAGCTTGGCTCGGGACTATGGCTACACCTTC
J gene: TRBJ1-1; D gene: NA; V gene: TRBV3-1/TRBV3-2; clone size: NA; CDR3 protein: CASSLEVLNTEAFF; CDR3 DNA: TGTGCCAGCAGCCTGGAGGTATTGAACACTGAAGCTTTCTTT
J gene: TRBJ1-2; D gene: NA; V gene: TRBV7-8; clone size: NA; CDR3 protein: CASSLQAAGYGYTF; CDR3 DNA: TGTGCCAGCAGCTTACAGGCTGCGGGATATGGCTACACCTTC
J gene: TRBJ2-2; D gene: TRBD2; V gene: TRBV6-1; clone size: NA; CDR3 protein: CASSEAQAGFTGELFF; CDR3 DNA: TGTGCCAGCAGTGAAGCTCAAGCGGGATTCACCGGGGAGCTGTTTTTT
J gene: TRBJ2-7; D gene: TRBD2; V gene: TRBV27; clone size: NA; CDR3 protein: CASSLNSGTPSYEQYF; CDR3 DNA: TGTGCCAGCAGTTTAAACAGCGGGACCCCTTCCTACGAGCAGTACTTC
J gene: TRBJ2-2; D gene: TRBD2; V gene: TRBV10-2; clone size: many; CDR3 protein: CASSGSGRAAGELFF; CDR3 DNA: TGCGCCAGCAGCGGAAGCGGGAGGGCCGCCGGGGAGCTGTTTTTT
J gene: TRBJ1-2; D gene: NA; V gene: TRBV11-2; clone size: NA; CDR3 protein: CASSHQSRGYTF; CDR3 DNA: TGTGCCAGCAGCCACCAATCGCGGGGCTACACCTTC
J gene: TRBJ2-1; D gene: TRBD2; V gene: TRBV6-5; clone size: NA; CDR3 protein: CASRRTRNDNEQFF; CDR3 DNA: TGTGCCAGCAGGAGGACTAGGAACGACAATGAGCAGTTCTTC
J gene: TRBJ2-1; D gene: TRBD1; V gene: TRBV19; clone size: NA; CDR3 protein: CASSWSQGVNEQFF; CDR3 DNA: TGTGCCAGTAGTTGGTCACAGGGGGTGAATGAGCAGTTCTTC
J gene: TRBJ1-5; D gene: TRBD1; V gene: TRBV19; clone size: few; CDR3 protein: CASSHRGQNQPQHF; CDR3 DNA: TGTGCCAGTTCCCACAGGGGGCAAAATCAGCCCCAGCATTTT
J gene: TRBJ2-7; D gene: NA; V gene: TRBV21-1; clone size: NA; CDR3 protein: CASSPTPQREQYF; CDR3 DNA: TGTGCCAGCAGCCCGACCCCTCAGCGCGAGCAGTACTTC
J gene: TRBJ2-3; D gene: TRBD2; V gene: TRBV4-1; clone size: NA; CDR3 protein: CASSRPLLAGGTDTQYF; CDR3 DNA: TGCGCCAGCAGCCGCCCCCTACTAGCGGGGGGCACAGATACGCAGTATTTT
J gene: TRBJ2-3; D gene: NA; V gene: TRBV9; clone size: NA; CDR3 protein: CASSSDLLTTTDTQYF; CDR3 DNA: TGTGCCAGCAGCTCAGACTTACTAACCACCACAGATACGCAGTATTTT
J gene: TRBJ2-7; D gene: NA; V gene: TRBV6-5; clone size: NA; CDR3 protein: CASSRDSYEQYF; CDR3 DNA: TGTGCCAGCAGCCGCGACTCTTACGAGCAGTACTTC
J gene: TRBJ1-6; D gene: NA; V gene: TRBV11-2; clone size: once; CDR3 protein: CASSSGLSSPLHF; CDR3 DNA: TGTGCCAGCAGCTCAGGACTTTCTTCACCCCTCCACTTT
J gene: TRBJ1-3; D gene: NA; V gene: TRBV7-8; clone size: NA; CDR3 protein: CASSLVHQGNTIYF; CDR3 DNA: TGTGCCAGCAGCTTAGTACATCAGGGCAACACCATATATTTT
J gene: TRBJ2-3; D gene: NA; V gene: TRBV5-1; clone size: few; CDR3 protein: CASSSAGTFSTDTQYF; CDR3 DNA: TGCGCCAGCAGCTCGGCCGGGACTTTTAGCACAGATACGCAGTATTTT
J gene: TRBJ2-7; D gene: TRBD1; V gene: TRBV28; clone size: NA; CDR3 protein: CASSGADRAYEQYF; CDR3 DNA: TGTGCCAGCAGTGGGGCCGACAGGGCCTACGAGCAGTACTTC
J gene: TRBJ2-1; D gene: TRBD2; V gene: TRBV10-3; clone size: NA; CDR3 protein: CAISESLAGNNEQFF; CDR3 DNA: TGTGCCATCAGTGAGTCGCTAGCGGGTAACAATGAGCAGTTCTTC
J gene: TRBJ2-3; D gene: TRBD2; V gene: TRBV9; clone size: NA; CDR3 protein: CASSVTSGGAEDTQYF; CDR3 DNA: TGTGCCAGCAGCGTCACTAGCGGGGGGGCGGAAGATACGCAGTATTTT
J gene: TRBJ2-1; D gene: NA; V gene: TRBV4-2; clone size: NA; CDR3 protein: CASSQEFGRVYNEQFF; CDR3 DNA: TGTGCCAGCAGCCAAGAGTTCGGGCGGGTCTACAATGAGCAGTTCTTC
J gene: TRBJ2-1; D gene: NA; V gene: TRBV14; clone size: NA; CDR3 protein: CASSHRGDSYNEQFF; CDR3 DNA: TGTGCCAGCAGCCACAGGGGCGACTCCTACAATGAGCAGTTCTTC